Listed below are T cell receptor beta chains from one sample, sequenced in a study of T cell responses to AZD1222 COVID-19 vaccine. TCRdb's table, derived via immunoSEQ multiplex PCR, lists solely in-frame clones and lacks some. The sample has some 180,000 clones, 92% seen once; the top ten hold about 10%. The sequencing here drew on peripheral blood, taken on day 0 of AZD1222 vaccination. The origin of the receptors is an adult in good health. Each CDR3 is given with its conserved first and last residue. D genes are given only for firm matches. Size is stated for part of the rows, as once, few or many counts, or as a class when the clone is expanded.

>once|TRBV11-2|TRBD1|TRBJ1-1
CASSVTGGTTEAFF
TGTGCCAGCAGCGTGACAGGGGGCACGACTGAAGCTTTCTTT
>NA|TRBV7-2|NA|TRBJ2-2
CASSPRSGRNTGELFF
TGTGCCAGCAGCCCCCGTTCCGGGAGGAACACCGGGGAGCTGTTTTTT
>NA|TRBV5-6|TRBD1|TRBJ2-1
CASSQDRDSYNEQFF
TGTGCCAGCAGCCAGGACAGGGACTCCTACAATGAGCAGTTCTTC
>NA|TRBV7-2|NA|TRBJ2-2
CASSSQGGAGELFF
TGTGCCAGCAGCTCCCAGGGGGGCGCCGGGGAGCTGTTTTTT
>NA|TRBV19|NA|TRBJ1-2
CASSSGPRNGYTF
TGTGCCAGTAGTAGTGGGCCAAGGAATGGCTACACCTTC
>NA|TRBV28|TRBD2|TRBJ2-3
CASMTSGGADTQYF
TGTGCCAGTATGACTAGCGGGGGGGCAGATACGCAGTATTTT
>few|TRBV4-3|NA|TRBJ1-2
CASSLQGLYGYTF
TGCGCCAGCAGCCTACAGGGACTATATGGCTACACCTTC
>NA|TRBV12-3/TRBV12-4|NA|TRBJ1-1
CASSTRTYTEAFF
TGTGCCAGCAGCACAAGAACTTACACTGAAGCTTTCTTT
>once|TRBV6-1|NA|TRBJ1-2
CASSEAAGSYGYTF
TGTGCCAGCAGTGAAGCGGCAGGGTCCTATGGCTACACCTTC
>NA|TRBV14|NA|TRBJ1-1
CASSQDSWGADEAFF
TGTGCCAGCAGCCAAGACTCATGGGGGGCAGATGAAGCTTTCTTT
>NA|TRBV7-9|NA|TRBJ2-5
CASSRRGGDGQETQYF
TGTGCCAGCAGCCGGCGGGGCGGTGATGGTCAAGAGACCCAGTACTTC
>NA|TRBV6-1|NA|TRBJ1-2
CASSEITYGYTF
TGTGCCAGCAGTGAAATCACCTATGGCTACACCTTC
>NA|TRBV27|NA|TRBJ1-2
CASSPQGRRGNGYTF
TGTGCCAGCAGTCCACAGGGACGACGCGGAAATGGCTACACCTTC
>NA|TRBV19|NA|TRBJ2-1
CASSRYDEQFF
TGTGCCAGTAGTAGATACGATGAGCAGTTCTTC
>NA|TRBV5-8|TRBD1|TRBJ1-4
CASSPGQIREKLFF
TGTGCCAGCAGCCCGGGACAGATAAGGGAAAAACTGTTTTTT
>NA|TRBV2|TRBD2|TRBJ2-3
CASRGGRVVTDTQYF
TGTGCCAGCAGGGGGGGGAGGGTGGTCACAGATACGCAGTATTTT
>NA|TRBV6-2/TRBV6-3|NA|TRBJ2-6
CASSYTDYQPSGANVLTF
TGTGCCAGCAGTTACACCGACTACCAACCATCTGGGGCCAACGTCCTGACTTTC
>NA|TRBV9|NA|TRBJ1-3
CASSVLGTSGNTIYF
TGTGCCAGCAGCGTACTCGGGACTTCTGGAAACACCATATATTTT
>NA|TRBV12-3/TRBV12-4|NA|TRBJ1-2
CASSFQIYGYTF
TGTGCCAGCAGTTTTCAGATCTATGGCTACACCTTC
>NA|TRBV9|TRBD1|TRBJ1-4
CASSRQGMAEKLFF
TGTGCCAGCAGTCGACAGGGGATGGCTGAAAAACTGTTTTTT
>NA|TRBV3-1/TRBV3-2|TRBD1|TRBJ2-5
CASSQGSQGSDF
TGTGCCAGCAGCCAAGGGTCACAGGGGAGTGACTTC
>NA|TRBV4-2|TRBD1|TRBJ1-1
CASSQGSGGNTEAFF
TGTGCCAGCAGCCAAGGATCAGGGGGGAACACTGAAGCTTTCTTT
>NA|TRBV7-8|TRBD1|TRBJ1-1
CASSEGATEAFF
TGTGCCAGCAGTGAGGGGGCCACTGAAGCTTTCTTT
>NA|TRBV7-2|TRBD1|TRBJ1-2
CASSYSSRGRGYTF
TGTGCCAGCAGCTACAGTAGCAGGGGGCGAGGCTACACCTTC
>NA|TRBV27|NA|TRBJ2-2
CAIGVNTGELFF
TGTGCCATCGGTGTCAACACCGGGGAGCTGTTTTTT
>NA|TRBV10-3|NA|TRBJ1-2
CAISAGLNLVYGYTF
TGTGCCATCAGTGCAGGCCTGAACCTCGTCTATGGCTACACCTTC
>NA|TRBV7-9|TRBD1|TRBJ1-5
CASSRGTVNSNQPQHF
TGTGCCAGCAGCCGCGGGACAGTTAATAGCAATCAGCCCCAGCATTTT
>NA|TRBV11-2|NA|TRBJ1-2
CASSPKRGAGGYTF
TGTGCCAGCAGCCCTAAACGGGGGGCCGGAGGCTACACCTTC
>NA|TRBV4-1|TRBD2|TRBJ2-7
CASSPGGSFYEQYF
TGCGCCAGCAGTCCAGGCGGGAGTTTCTACGAGCAGTACTTC
>NA|TRBV6-2/TRBV6-3|NA|TRBJ2-7
CASSSVTSSYEQYF
TGTGCCAGCAGCTCTGTAACCAGCTCCTACGAGCAGTACTTC
>NA|TRBV6-6|NA|TRBJ1-2
CASSTRHSGYTF
TGTGCCAGCAGTACGCGACATTCCGGCTACACCTTC
>NA|TRBV6-6|NA|TRBJ2-3
CASSPRLIPDTQYF
TGTGCCAGCAGCCCCAGACTAATCCCAGATACGCAGTATTTT
>NA|TRBV7-8|NA|TRBJ1-5
CASSQLGASNQPQHF
TGTGCCAGCAGCCAACTCGGGGCAAGCAATCAGCCCCAGCATTTT
>NA|TRBV19|TRBD2|TRBJ2-1
CASSISGNSYNEQFF
TGTGCCAGTAGTATAAGCGGGAACTCCTACAATGAGCAGTTCTTC
>NA|TRBV29-1|NA|TRBJ1-2
CSVENNRYTF
TGCAGCGTTGAGAACAACCGCTACACCTTC
>NA|TRBV7-2|NA|TRBJ2-1
CASSPPPTYNEQFF
TGTGCCAGCAGCCCCCCACCCACCTACAATGAGCAGTTCTTC
>NA|TRBV30|NA|TRBJ1-1
CAWTRRQPNTEAFF
TGTGCCTGGACTCGGCGACAACCGAACACTGAAGCTTTCTTT
>NA|TRBV7-3|NA|TRBJ2-2
CASSSGISTGELFF
TGTGCCAGCAGCTCTGGGATTTCCACCGGGGAGCTGTTTTTT
>few|TRBV5-8|NA|TRBJ1-2
CASSLAGGVRNGYTF
TGTGCCAGCAGCTTGGCGGGGGGCGTCAGAAATGGCTACACCTTC